The clone carrying this T cell receptor (beta chain) was detected many times. As yet, its antigen is unknown. Stability of Graves' hyperthyroidism was defined as absent ophthalmopathy progression within 18 months. Fresh peripheral blood, approximately 10 ml, was the source of the PBMCs. The source of the sample is a study of T cells in Graves' hyperthyroidism and ophthalmopathy. Study context: Before any treatment, at initial diagnosis, peripheral blood was collected. Study results and limitations: Most thyroid clonotypes expanded above 0.001 appeared in blood too.

Trimming took 7 bases from V and 3 from J, leaving 15 bases between them. The CDR3 extends over 14 amino acids. CDR1 and CDR2 from the germline V gene are MDHEN and SYDVKM. Researchers amplified the TCR beta CDR3 regions from RNA transcripts. With the HTBI primer set, the TCR CDR3 went through a first round of RT-PCR. One entry per CDR3 protein results from TCRdb running MiXCR on the multiplex PCR reads. The sample yields about 210,000 distinct CDR3 sequences, 18% seen once. The chain is built from TRBV28 and TRBJ1-1; maybe TRBD1 (6 bases). The sequenced sample was blood. The sequence was obtained from a man aged 35-49 years with Graves' hyperthyroidism. The CDR3 DNA reads TGTGCCAGCATCCCCCCGGGGGCCGACACTGAAGCTTTCTTT. Protein: CASIPPGADTEAFF.